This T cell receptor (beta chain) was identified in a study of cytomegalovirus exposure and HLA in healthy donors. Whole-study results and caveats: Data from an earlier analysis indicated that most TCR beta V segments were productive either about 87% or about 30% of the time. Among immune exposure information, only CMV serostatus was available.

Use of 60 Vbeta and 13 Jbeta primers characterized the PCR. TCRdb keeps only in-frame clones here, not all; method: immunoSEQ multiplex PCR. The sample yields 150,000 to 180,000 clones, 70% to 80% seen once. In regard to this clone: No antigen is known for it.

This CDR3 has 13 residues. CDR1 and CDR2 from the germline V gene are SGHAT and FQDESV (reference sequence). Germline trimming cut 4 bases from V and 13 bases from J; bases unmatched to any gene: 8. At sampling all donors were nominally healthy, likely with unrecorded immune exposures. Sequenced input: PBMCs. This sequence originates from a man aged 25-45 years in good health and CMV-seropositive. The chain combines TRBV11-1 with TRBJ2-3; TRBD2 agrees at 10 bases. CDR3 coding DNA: TGTGCCAGCAGCTACCAGCGGGAGGGCCTGGAGTATTTT. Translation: CASSYQREGLEYF.